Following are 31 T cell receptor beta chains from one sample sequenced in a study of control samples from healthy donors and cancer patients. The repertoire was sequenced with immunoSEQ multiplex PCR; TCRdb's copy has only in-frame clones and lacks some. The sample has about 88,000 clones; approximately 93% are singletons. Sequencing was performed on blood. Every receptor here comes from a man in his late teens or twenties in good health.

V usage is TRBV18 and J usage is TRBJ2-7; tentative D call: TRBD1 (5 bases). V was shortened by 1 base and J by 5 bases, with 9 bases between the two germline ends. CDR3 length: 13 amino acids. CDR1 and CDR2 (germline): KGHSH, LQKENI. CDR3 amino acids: CASSPQGSHEQYF. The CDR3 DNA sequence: TGTGCCAGCTCACCACAGGGGTCCCACGAGCAGTACTTC.

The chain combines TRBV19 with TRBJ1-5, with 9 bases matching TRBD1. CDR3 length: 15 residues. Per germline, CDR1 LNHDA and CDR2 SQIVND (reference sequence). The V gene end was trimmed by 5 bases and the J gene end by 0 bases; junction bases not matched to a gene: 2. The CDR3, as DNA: TGTGCCAGTAGTGGACAGGGGTATAGCAATCAGCCCCAGCATTTT. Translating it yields CASSGQGYSNQPQHF.

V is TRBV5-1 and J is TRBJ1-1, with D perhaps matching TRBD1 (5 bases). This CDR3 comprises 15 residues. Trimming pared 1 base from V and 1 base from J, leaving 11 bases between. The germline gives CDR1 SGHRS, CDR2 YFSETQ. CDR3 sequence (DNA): TGCGCCAGCAGCTTGAGGGGCAGAGGGAACACTGAAGCTTTCTTT. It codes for CASSLRGRGNTEAFF.

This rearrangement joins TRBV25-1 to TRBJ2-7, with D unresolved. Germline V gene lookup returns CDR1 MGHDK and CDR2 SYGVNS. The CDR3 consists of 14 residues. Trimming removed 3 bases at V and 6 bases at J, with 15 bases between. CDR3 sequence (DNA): TGTGCCAGCAGTGACCCGGGCCCTAGTCCCGAGCAGTACTTC. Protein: CASSDPGPSPEQYF.

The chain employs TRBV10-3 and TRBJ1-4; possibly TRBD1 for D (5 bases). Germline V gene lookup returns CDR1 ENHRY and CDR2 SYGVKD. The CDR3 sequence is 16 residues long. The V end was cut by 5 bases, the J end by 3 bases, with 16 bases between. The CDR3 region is CAISPMGGTANEKLFF. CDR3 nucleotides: TGTGCCATCAGTCCCATGGGGGGGACGGCTAATGAAAAACTGTTTTTT.

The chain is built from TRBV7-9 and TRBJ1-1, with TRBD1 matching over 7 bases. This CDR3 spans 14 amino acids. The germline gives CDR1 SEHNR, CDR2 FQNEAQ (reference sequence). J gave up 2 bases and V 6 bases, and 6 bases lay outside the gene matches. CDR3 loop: CASSRQGINTEAFF. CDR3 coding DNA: TGTGCCAGCAGTCGACAGGGAATAAACACTGAAGCTTTCTTT. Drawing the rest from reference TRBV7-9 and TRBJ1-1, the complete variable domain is DTGVSQNPRHKITKRGQNVTFRCDPISEHNRLYWYRQTLGQGPEFLTYFQNEAQLEKSRLLSDRFSAERPKGSFSTLEIQRTEQGDSAMYLCASSRQGINTEAFFGQGTRLTVV.

CDR3 DNA: TGCGCCAGCAGTCATTCGGGGGGACCATCGGGGACTGAAGCTTTCTTT. It specifies CASSHSGGPSGTEAFF. The chain recombines TRBV23-1 with TRBJ1-1; possibly TRBD1 for D (5 bases). TRBV23-1 falls under the ORF class, with uncertain function. This CDR3 has 16 amino acids. Trimming removed 3 bases at V and 5 bases at J, with 19 bases between.

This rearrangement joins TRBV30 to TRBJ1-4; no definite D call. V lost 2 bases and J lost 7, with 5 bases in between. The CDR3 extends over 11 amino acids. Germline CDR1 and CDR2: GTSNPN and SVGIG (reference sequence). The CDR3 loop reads CAWSIREKLFF. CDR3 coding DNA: TGTGCCTGGAGTATTCGTGAAAAACTGTTTTTT.

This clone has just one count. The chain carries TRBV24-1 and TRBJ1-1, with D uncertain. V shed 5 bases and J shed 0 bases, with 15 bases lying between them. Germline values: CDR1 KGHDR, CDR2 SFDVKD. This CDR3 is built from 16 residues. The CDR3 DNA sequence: TGTGCCACCAGTGGGGTTCGCGTGGAGATGAACACTGAAGCTTTCTTT. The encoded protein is CATSGVRVEMNTEAFF.

The CDR3 loop is CASSLTFIQGWGTEAFF. Written as DNA, the CDR3 is TGTGCCAGCAGCCTGACATTTATTCAGGGATGGGGAACTGAAGCTTTCTTT. The chain has TRBV3-1 (or the pseudogene TRBV3-2) and TRBJ1-1; the D gene is possibly TRBD1 (5 bases). V was cut by 4 bases and J by 5 bases, with 23 bases left in between. This CDR3 comprises 17 residues. Germline assignment: CDR1 LGHDT and CDR2 YNNKEL (reference sequence).

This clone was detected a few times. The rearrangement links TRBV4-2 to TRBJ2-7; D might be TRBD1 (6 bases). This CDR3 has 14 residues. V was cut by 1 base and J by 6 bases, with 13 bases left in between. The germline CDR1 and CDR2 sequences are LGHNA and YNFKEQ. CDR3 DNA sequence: TGTGCCAGCAGCCAAGGGACAGATATCCCCGAGCAGTACTTC. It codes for CASSQGTDIPEQYF.

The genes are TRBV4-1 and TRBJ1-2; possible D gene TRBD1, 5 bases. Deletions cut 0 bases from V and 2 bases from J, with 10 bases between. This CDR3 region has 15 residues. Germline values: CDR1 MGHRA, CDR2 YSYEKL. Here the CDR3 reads CASSQDSQGNYGYTF. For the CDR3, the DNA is TGCGCCAGCAGCCAAGACAGCCAGGGCAACTATGGCTACACCTTC.

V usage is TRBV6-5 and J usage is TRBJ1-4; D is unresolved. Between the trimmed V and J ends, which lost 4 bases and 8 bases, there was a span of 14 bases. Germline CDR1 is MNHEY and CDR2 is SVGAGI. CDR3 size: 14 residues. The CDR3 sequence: CASSSRPLGEKLFF. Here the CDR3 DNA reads TGTGCCAGCAGTTCCAGACCGTTGGGAGAAAAACTGTTTTTT.

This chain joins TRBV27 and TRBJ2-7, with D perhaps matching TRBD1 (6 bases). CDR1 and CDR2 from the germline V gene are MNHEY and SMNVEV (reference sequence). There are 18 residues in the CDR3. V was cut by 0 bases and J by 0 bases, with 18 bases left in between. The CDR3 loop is CASSLSSGQSLSSYEQYF. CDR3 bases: TGTGCCAGCAGTTTATCGAGCGGACAGAGCCTAAGCTCCTACGAGCAGTACTTC.

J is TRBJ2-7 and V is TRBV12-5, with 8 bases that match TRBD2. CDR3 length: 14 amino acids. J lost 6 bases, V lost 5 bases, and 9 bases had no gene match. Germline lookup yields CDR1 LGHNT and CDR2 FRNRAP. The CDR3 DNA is TGTGCTAGTGGTCGCCTGAGCGGGGGAGGCGAGCAGTACTTC. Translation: CASGRLSGGGEQYF. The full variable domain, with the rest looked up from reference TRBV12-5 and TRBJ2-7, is DARVTQTPRHKVTEMGQEVTMRCQPILGHNTVFWYRQTMMQGLELLAYFRNRAPLDDSGMPKDRFSAEMPDATLATLKIQPSEPRDSAVYFCASGRLSGGGEQYFGPGTRLTVT.

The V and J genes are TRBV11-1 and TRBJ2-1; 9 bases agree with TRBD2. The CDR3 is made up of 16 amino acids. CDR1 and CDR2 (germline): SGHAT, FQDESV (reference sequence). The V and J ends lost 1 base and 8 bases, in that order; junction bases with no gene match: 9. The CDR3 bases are TGTGCCAGCAGCTTAGAAGGGCGGGAGGGGGTCGATGAGCAGTTCTTC. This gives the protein CASSLEGREGVDEQFF.

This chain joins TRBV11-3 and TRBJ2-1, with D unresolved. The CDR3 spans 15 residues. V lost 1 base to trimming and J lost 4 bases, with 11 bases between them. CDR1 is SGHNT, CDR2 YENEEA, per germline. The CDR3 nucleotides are TGTGCCAGCAGCTTAGCCGATCACCAATACAATGAGCAGTTCTTC. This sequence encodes CASSLADHQYNEQFF. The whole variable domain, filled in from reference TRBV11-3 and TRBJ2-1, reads EAGVVQSPRYKIIEKKQPVAFWCNPISGHNTLYWYLQNLGQGPELLIRYENEEAVDDSQLPKDRFSAERLKGVDSTLKIQPAELGDSAVYLCASSLADHQYNEQFFGPGTRLTVL.

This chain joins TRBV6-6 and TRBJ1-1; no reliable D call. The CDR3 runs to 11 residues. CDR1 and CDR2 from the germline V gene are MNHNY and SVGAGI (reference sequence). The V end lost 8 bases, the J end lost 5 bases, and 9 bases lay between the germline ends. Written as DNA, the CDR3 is TGTGCCAGCTCTACGGTAACTGAAGCTTTCTTT. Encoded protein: CASSTVTEAFF.

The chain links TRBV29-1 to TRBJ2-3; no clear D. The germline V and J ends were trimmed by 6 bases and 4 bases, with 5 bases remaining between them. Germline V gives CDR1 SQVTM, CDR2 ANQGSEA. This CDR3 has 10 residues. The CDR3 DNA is TGCAGCGTCAACTCAGATACGCAGTATTTT. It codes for CSVNSDTQYF.

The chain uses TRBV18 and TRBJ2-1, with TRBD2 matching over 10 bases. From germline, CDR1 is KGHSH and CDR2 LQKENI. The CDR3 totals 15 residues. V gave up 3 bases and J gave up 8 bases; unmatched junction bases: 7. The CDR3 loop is CASSPPGLAIDEQFF. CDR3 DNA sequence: TGTGCCAGCTCACCCCCGGGACTAGCGATTGATGAGCAGTTCTTC. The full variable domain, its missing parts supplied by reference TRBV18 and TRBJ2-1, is NAGVMQNPRHLVRRRGQEARLRCSPMKGHSHVYWYRQLPEEGLKFMVYLQKENIIDESGMPKERFSAEFPKEGPSILRIQQVVRGDSAAYFCASSPPGLAIDEQFFGPGTRLTVL.

CDR3 protein: CASSEGPQDTQYF. In DNA, the CDR3 is TGTGCCAGCAGTGAAGGCCCGCAAGATACGCAGTATTTT. This sequence joins TRBV6-1 and TRBJ2-3; the D is unclear. V shed 1 base and J shed 5 bases, with 7 bases lying between them. The CDR3 is 13 amino acids. CDR1 is MNHNS and CDR2 is SASEGT in the germline V gene.

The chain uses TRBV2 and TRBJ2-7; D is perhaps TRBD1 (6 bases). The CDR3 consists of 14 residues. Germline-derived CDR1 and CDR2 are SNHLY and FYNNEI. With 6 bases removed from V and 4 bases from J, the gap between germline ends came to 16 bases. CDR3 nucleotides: TGTGCCAGCAGCGCACAGGGTGGGAAATACGAGCAGTACTTC. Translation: CASSAQGGKYEQYF.

In DNA, the CDR3 is TGTGCCACACAGTCTCGCAGGGGCGGGGATTCACCCCTCCACTTT. Translated, it gives CATQSRRGGDSPLHF. The chain combines TRBV7-8 with TRBJ1-6; D perhaps matches TRBD1 (6 bases). The CDR3 covers 15 residues. Trimming removed 10 bases at V and 8 bases at J, with 21 bases between. CDR1 is SGHVS, CDR2 FQNEAQ, per germline.

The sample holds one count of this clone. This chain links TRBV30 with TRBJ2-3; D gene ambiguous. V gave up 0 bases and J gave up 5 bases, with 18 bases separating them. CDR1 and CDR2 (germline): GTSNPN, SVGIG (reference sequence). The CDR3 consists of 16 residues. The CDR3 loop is CAWSVPTGQQKDTQYF. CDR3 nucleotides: TGTGCCTGGAGTGTCCCAACGGGCCAACAAAAAGATACGCAGTATTTT.

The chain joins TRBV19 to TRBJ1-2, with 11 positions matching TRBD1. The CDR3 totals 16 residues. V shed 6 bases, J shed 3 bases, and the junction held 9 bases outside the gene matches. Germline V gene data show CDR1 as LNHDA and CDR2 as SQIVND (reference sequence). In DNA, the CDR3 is TGTGCCAGTAGCCGACTATCGGGACAGGGGGACTATGGCTACACCTTC. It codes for CASSRLSGQGDYGYTF.

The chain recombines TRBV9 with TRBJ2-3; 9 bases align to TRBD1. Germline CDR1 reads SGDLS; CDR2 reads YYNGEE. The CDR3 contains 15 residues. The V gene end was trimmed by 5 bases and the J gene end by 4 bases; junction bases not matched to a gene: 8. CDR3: CASRDETGGSDTQYF. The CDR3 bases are TGTGCCAGCAGGGACGAGACAGGGGGATCAGATACGCAGTATTTT.

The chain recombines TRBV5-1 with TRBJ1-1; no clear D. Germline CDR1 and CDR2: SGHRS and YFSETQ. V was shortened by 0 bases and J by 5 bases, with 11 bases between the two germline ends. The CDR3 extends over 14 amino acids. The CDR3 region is CASSLGVGRTEAFF. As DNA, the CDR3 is TGCGCCAGCAGCTTGGGGGTGGGGAGAACTGAAGCTTTCTTT.

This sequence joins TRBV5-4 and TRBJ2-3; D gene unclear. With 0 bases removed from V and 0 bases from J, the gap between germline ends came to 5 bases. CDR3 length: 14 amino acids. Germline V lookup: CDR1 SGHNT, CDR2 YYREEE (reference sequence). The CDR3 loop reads CASSLDSSTDTQYF. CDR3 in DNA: TGTGCCAGCAGCTTGGACAGTAGCACAGATACGCAGTATTTT.

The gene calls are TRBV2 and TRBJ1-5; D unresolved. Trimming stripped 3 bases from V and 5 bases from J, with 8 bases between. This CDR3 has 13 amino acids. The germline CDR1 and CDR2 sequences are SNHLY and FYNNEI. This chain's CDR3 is CASSDGRDQPQHF. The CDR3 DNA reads TGTGCCAGCAGTGACGGAAGGGATCAGCCCCAGCATTTT.

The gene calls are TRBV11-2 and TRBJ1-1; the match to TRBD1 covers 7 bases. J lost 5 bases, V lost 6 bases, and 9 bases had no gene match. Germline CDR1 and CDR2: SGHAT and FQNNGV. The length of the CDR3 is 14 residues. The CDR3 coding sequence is TGTGCCAGCAGGGGAATTGCAGGGGGAACTGAAGCTTTCTTT. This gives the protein CASRGIAGGTEAFF.

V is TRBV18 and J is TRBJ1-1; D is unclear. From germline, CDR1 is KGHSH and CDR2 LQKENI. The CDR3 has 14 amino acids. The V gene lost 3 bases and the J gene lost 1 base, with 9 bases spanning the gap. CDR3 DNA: TGTGCCAGCTCACCTGACGGTTCGAACACTGAAGCTTTCTTT. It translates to CASSPDGSNTEAFF.